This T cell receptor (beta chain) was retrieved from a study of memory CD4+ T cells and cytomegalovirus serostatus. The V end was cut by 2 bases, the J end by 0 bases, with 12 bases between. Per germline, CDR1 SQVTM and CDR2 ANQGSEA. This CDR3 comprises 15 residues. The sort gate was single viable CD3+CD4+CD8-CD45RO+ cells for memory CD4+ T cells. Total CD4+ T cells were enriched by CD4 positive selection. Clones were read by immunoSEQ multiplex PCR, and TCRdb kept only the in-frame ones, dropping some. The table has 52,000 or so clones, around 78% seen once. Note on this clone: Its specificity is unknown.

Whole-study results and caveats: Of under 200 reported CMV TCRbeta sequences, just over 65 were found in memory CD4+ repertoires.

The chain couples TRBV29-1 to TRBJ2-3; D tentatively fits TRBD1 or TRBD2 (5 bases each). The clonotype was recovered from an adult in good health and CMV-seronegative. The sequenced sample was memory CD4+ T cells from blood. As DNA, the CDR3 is TGCAGCGTTGAAAGTCGACAGCGGAGCACAGATACGCAGTATTTT. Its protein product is CSVESRQRSTDTQYF.